Below are 16 T cell receptor beta chains sequenced from a single sample in a study of beta chain features in type 1 diabetes. Expressed TCRB transcripts were sequenced, since all the RNA that had been isolated was reverse transcribed. TCRdb's table, derived via immunoSEQ multiplex PCR, lists solely in-frame clones and lacks some. The sample has some 230,000 clones, 9.6% seen once. Sequencing was performed on naive CD4+ T cells from blood. These receptors were collected from a woman in her late teens or twenties in good health.

This clone was detected only a few times. The chain uses TRBV5-4 and TRBJ2-7, with a possible D match to TRBD2 (5 bases). The CDR3 loop spans 14 amino acids. Trimming removed 4 bases from V and 0 bases from J, with 11 bases in between. Germline values: CDR1 SGHNT, CDR2 YYREEE (reference sequence). The CDR3 DNA follows: TGTGCCAGCAGCAGGACGGGGAGCTCCTACGAGCAGTACTTC. Amino acid sequence: CASSRTGSSYEQYF.

The chain carries TRBV5-1 and TRBJ2-7; TRBD2 aligns across 12 bases. V lost 4 bases and J lost 3; bases outside the gene matches: 14. CDR3 length equals 18 residues. Germline CDR1 SGHRS, CDR2 YFSETQ. The CDR3 DNA reads TGCGCCAGCAGCGTGTTGCTAGCGGGAGGGGGCCCGGGCTACGAGCAGTACTTC. This codes for CASSVLLAGGGPGYEQYF.

This clone was counted only a few times. The CDR3 protein is CASSPGLAPNNEQFF. CDR3 bases: TGCGCCAGCAGCCCGGGACTAGCACCCAACAATGAGCAGTTCTTC. V is TRBV5-1 and J is TRBJ2-1; 9 bases agree with TRBD2. V dropped 4 bases and J dropped 5; count of bases not matched to a gene: 7. Germline CDR1 is SGHRS and CDR2 is YFSETQ. The length of the CDR3 is 15 residues.

This clone was seen many times. This rearrangement joins TRBV7-2 to TRBJ2-7; 7 bases line up with TRBD1. CDR1 and CDR2 (germline): SGHTA, FQGNSA. There are 14 residues in the CDR3. J lost 3 bases, V lost 4 bases, and 6 bases had no gene match. The CDR3 sequence is CASSSRTGHYEQYF. The CDR3 DNA follows: TGTGCCAGCAGCTCACGGACAGGACACTACGAGCAGTACTTC.

CDR3 protein: CAWSPTRSSYNSPLHF. DNA of the CDR3: TGTGCCTGGAGTCCCACAAGGAGTTCCTATAATTCACCCCTCCACTTT. The V gene is TRBV30, the J gene TRBJ1-6; D is uncertain. Deletions cut 2 bases from V and 1 base from J, with 12 bases between. CDR3 size: 16 residues. CDR1 and CDR2 from the germline V gene are GTSNPN and SVGIG (reference sequence).

V is TRBV7-2 and J is TRBJ1-2; D gene unclear. Per the germline V gene, CDR1 is SGHTA and CDR2 is FQGNSA. The CDR3 has 13 residues. V was trimmed by 2 bases and J by 4 bases, leaving 8 bases between them. The chain's CDR3 is CASSLTPSYGYTF. CDR3 in DNA: TGTGCCAGCAGCTTAACACCGTCCTATGGCTACACCTTC. The variable domain in full, with the rest retrieved from reference TRBV7-2 and TRBJ1-2, is GAGVSQSPSNKVTEKGKDVELRCDPISGHTALYWYRQSLGQGLEFLIYFQGNSAPDKSGLPSDRFSAERTGGSVSTLTIQRTQQEDSAVYLCASSLTPSYGYTFGSGTRLTVV.

The CDR3 region is CASSANLDTQYF. The DNA of the CDR3 is TGTGCCAGTAGCGCGAACCTAGATACGCAGTATTTT. J is TRBJ2-3 and V is TRBV19, with no clear D. Between the trimmed V and J ends, which lost 6 bases and 5 bases, there was a span of 9 bases. Germline V gives CDR1 LNHDA, CDR2 SQIVND (reference sequence). CDR3 size: 12 residues.

The chain uses TRBV9 and TRBJ2-5, with TRBD2 matching over 10 bases. CDR3 size: 15 residues. V lost 4 bases to trimming and J lost 5 bases; unmatched junction nucleotides: 8. From germline, CDR1 is SGDLS and CDR2 YYNGEE. As DNA, the CDR3 is TGTGCCAGCAGCAAAACACCGGGACTAGCGGAGACCCAGTACTTC. Its protein product is CASSKTPGLAETQYF.

Comment on this clone: Other nucleotide sequences from this sample produce the same CDR3. This chain connects TRBV5-1 to TRBJ1-5; weak D call: TRBD1 (6 bases). Germline V CDR1 and CDR2: SGHRS, YFSETQ. Trimming took 0 bases from V and 7 from J, leaving 11 bases between them. The CDR3 extends over 14 amino acids. The CDR3, as DNA: TGCGCCAGCAGCTTGGGTGGGGGCGGCCAGCCCCAGCATTTT. Its protein is CASSLGGGGQPQHF.

This clone has at least ten counts. The chain is built from TRBV7-9 and TRBJ2-6, with D unclear. V was pared by 3 bases and J by 4 bases, with 10 bases between. From germline, CDR1 is SEHNR and CDR2 FQNEAQ (reference sequence). CDR3 length: 15 residues. CDR3 sequence: CASSFAAAGANVLTF. CDR3 DNA: TGTGCCAGCAGCTTTGCTGCGGCCGGGGCCAACGTCCTGACTTTC.

The rearrangement joins TRBV30 to TRBJ2-7, with TRBD1 matching 7 bases. V was pared by 5 bases and J by 1 base, with 2 bases of the junction left unmatched. The CDR3 extends over 12 amino acids. Germline-derived CDR1 and CDR2 are GTSNPN and SVGIG (reference sequence). In DNA, the CDR3 is TGTGCCTGGGGACAGGCTTCCTACGAGCAGTACTTC. It is translated as CAWGQASYEQYF.

In its sample, this clone was seen a few times. The gene calls are TRBV4-1 and TRBJ2-1; D perhaps matches TRBD2 (5 bases). V was clipped by 2 bases and J by 6 bases, with 11 bases between them. Germline values: CDR1 MGHRA, CDR2 YSYEKL. The CDR3 has 14 amino acids. The chain's CDR3 is CASSQPVGLNEQFF. The CDR3 DNA reads TGCGCCAGCAGCCAACCTGTAGGACTCAATGAGCAGTTCTTC.

V gene TRBV11-2 combines with J gene TRBJ2-1; D not certain. The CDR3 has 15 amino acids. The germline gives CDR1 SGHAT, CDR2 FQNNGV. V shed 2 bases and J shed 1 base, with 9 bases lying between them. CDR3 sequence (DNA): TGTGCCAGCAGCTTAAGCGTGGAATCCTACAATGAGCAGTTCTTC. It specifies CASSLSVESYNEQFF.

There are a few counts of this clone. The chain combines TRBV27 with TRBJ1-3; possible D gene TRBD1, 5 bases. CDR3 length: 17 amino acids. The ends were cut back, 5 bases at V and 0 bases at J, with 17 bases in the middle. Looked up from germline, CDR1 is MNHEY and CDR2 is SMNVEV (reference sequence). The CDR3 loop is CASSPRGGDASGNTIYF. The CDR3 DNA reads TGTGCCAGCAGTCCTCGGGGGGGGGATGCCTCTGGAAACACCATATATTTT.

This clone was detected a few times. The rearrangement links TRBV9 to TRBJ2-1; D is unresolved. The germline V and J ends were trimmed by 2 bases and 0 bases, with 12 bases remaining between them. CDR3 length equals 16 residues. Germline V gene data show CDR1 as SGDLS and CDR2 as YYNGEE. CDR3 in DNA: TGTGCCAGCAGCGTGATCGAACGGAGCTCCTACAATGAGCAGTTCTTC. Translated, it gives CASSVIERSSYNEQFF.

The rearrangement links TRBV15 to TRBJ1-4; unclear D gene. The CDR3 is 19 amino acids. The V and J ends lost 0 bases and 0 bases respectively, with 17 bases between them. In germline, CDR1 is LNHNV, CDR2 YYDKDF (reference sequence). CDR3 nucleotide sequence: TGTGCCACCAGCAGAGATCCTCTCGGGATTGCGACAACTAATGAAAAACTGTTTTTT. It encodes CATSRDPLGIATTNEKLFF.